The sequence of this T cell receptor (beta chain) was determined in a study of blood T cell repertoires in COVID-19. This CDR3 is built from 15 residues. V gave up 1 base and J gave up 5 bases; unmatched junction bases: 7. Germline-derived CDR1 and CDR2 are LNHDA and SQIVND (reference sequence). Source study methods: The assay estimated nucleated cells by amplifying reference gene primers. The repertoire was sequenced with immunoSEQ multiplex PCR; TCRdb's copy has only in-frame clones and lacks some. That table is the source of V, J and clone size, and D and trimming were worked out from the DNA. The sample comprises 150,000 to 200,000 clones, approximately 92% of which are singletons, and 4.5% to 5.5% rests with the top ten.

The specimen sequenced was peripheral blood. This TCR derives from a woman aged 45 to 65 with acute or convalescent COVID-19. The chain joins TRBV19 to TRBJ2-7, with TRBD1 matching over 8 bases. In DNA, the CDR3 is TGTGCCAGTAGTATAGGGACAGGGAAAGGTCACGAGCAGTACTTC. Amino acids: CASSIGTGKGHEQYF. Drawing the rest from reference TRBV19 and TRBJ2-7, the complete variable domain is DGGITQSPKYLFRKEGQNVTLSCEQNLNHDAMYWYRQDPGQGLRLIYYSQIVNDFQKGDIAEGYSVSREKKESFPLTVTSAQKNPTAFYLCASSIGTGKGHEQYFGPGTRLTVT.